The clone carrying this T cell receptor beta chain was detected only once. Antigen: not known. Each sorted subset replicate got 200 ng genomic DNA, about 33,000 genomes. TCRdb's copy holds only in-frame clones and misses some; the assay was immunoSEQ multiplex PCR. Altogether roughly 810,000 clones are present, 90% to 97% being singletons, with the ten largest covering over 0.2%. The sample comes from a study of shared clonotypes between healthy human individuals. Per the germline V gene, CDR1 is SNHLY and CDR2 is FYNNEI. V shed 0 bases and J 6 bases; nucleotides not matched to a gene: 6. The CDR3 extends over 16 amino acids. As defined, naive CD8 cells were CD45RO-negative and positively selected for CCR7, with terminally differentiated effector memory CD45RA+ cells excluded. Regarding the study as a whole: Naive subsets generally had larger estimated richness than memory subsets. Depth of sequencing was expected to influence donor clonotype sharing.

This receptor was obtained from a man in his thirties or forties in good health. This chain uses TRBV2 with TRBJ2-1; 9 bases fit TRBD2. The sample was naive CD8+ T cells sorted from blood. CDR3 loop: CASSEAMAGGTNEQFF. CDR3 nucleotides: TGTGCCAGCAGTGAAGCGATGGCGGGGGGGACCAATGAGCAGTTCTTC.